The present entry profiles one TCR beta chain with its context. The unexposed donors gave CD4+ T cells in about 2011-2019, prior to COVID-19. The data belong to a study of CD4 T cells in relation to SARS-CoV-2 and coronaviruses. Here immunoSEQ multiplex PCR was the method, and the copy in TCRdb shows in-frame clones only, minus some. Found here are tens of thousands of clones, around 86% of them singletons; the top ten hold around 1.3%. The sequenced sample was memory CD4+ T cells from PBMCs. The sequence came from a human donor in good health.

CDR3 nucleotide sequence: TGTGCCAGCAGTCAGAGGGGGCTGCGGGAGACCCAGTACTTC. It is translated as CASSQRGLRETQYF. The chain is built from TRBV2 and TRBJ2-5; 7 positions agree with TRBD1. This CDR3 comprises 14 residues. The germline gives CDR1 SNHLY, CDR2 FYNNEI. Trimming took 5 bases from V and 5 from J; bases not matched to a gene: 8.